This note documents a single TCR beta chain sequence. The antigen is unknown. These data come from a study of cytomegalovirus exposure and HLA in healthy donors. At the level of the study: The same platform was used for the 130 or so validation repertoires as for the 650 to 800 first-cohort repertoires, as reported in a later analysis.

Study outcomes and limitations: With high specificity and sensitivity, the classifier reportedly diagnosed cytomegalovirus status. One later analysis, an examination of the roughly 130 validation repertoires, found that first-cohort TCR clusters tended to co-occur in them. 164 TCR beta chains were listed as cytomegalovirus-associated.

This CDR3 contains 14 residues. V dropped 7 bases and J dropped 8; count of bases not matched to a gene: 4. Germline V gene sequence: CDR1 MDHEN, CDR2 SYDVKM. Using immunoSEQ multiplex PCR, the repertoire was profiled, and TCRdb retains in-frame clones only, with some absent. The sample yields fewer than 300,000 clones, around 89% seen once. The material sequenced was PBMCs. The chain uses TRBV28 and TRBJ2-1, with TRBD2 identical over 14 bases. The source is a woman aged 18-29 years in good health and CMV-seronegative. CDR3 nucleotide sequence: TGTGCCAGCAAAGGGGGACTAGCGGGGGATGAGCAGTTCTTC. Amino acids: CASKGGLAGDEQFF.